By sample fraction, the clone carrying this T cell receptor beta chain is medium-sized. What it binds is unknown. This sample was included in a study of T cell clonotyping in hematopoietic cell transplantation. Notes on the study in general: Broader posttransplant TCR repertoire diversity was predicted by graft donor and pretransplant recipient Inverse Simpson Index values. Few recipient clonotypes overlapped donors; over 97% were de novo at given depth.

Measured with immunoSEQ multiplex PCR; TCRdb has only the in-frame clones, and not every one. The table records about 5,600 clones, 66% of them present only once. Trimming took 6 bases from V and 3 from J, leaving 9 bases between them. The CDR3 length is 11 residues. Germline V CDR1 and CDR2: SQVTM, ANQGSEA. This TCR was recovered from a male patient in his 50s who had an allogeneic stem cell transplant from an unrelated donor, so the T cells may come from the graft donor. Some clones in this sample may be carry-over from other donors' samples. V and J are TRBV29-1 and TRBJ2-7; tentative D call: TRBD2 (6 bases). The sample here was PBMCs, taken 180 days after allogeneic stem cell transplant. The CDR3 loop is CSVAGNYEQYF. The CDR3 nucleotides are TGCAGCGTCGCGGGGAACTACGAGCAGTACTTC.